One and the same sample provided the 29 T cell receptor beta chains below, sequenced in a study of OX40 agonist ivuxolimab in advanced cancers. Method: immunoSEQ multiplex PCR; TCRdb's copy keeps in-frame clones and lacks some. This table has about 48,000 clones, roughly nine tenths appearing once. This specimen was CD4+ or CD8+ T cells sorted from blood, taken in a trial of the OX40 agonist ivuxolimab. Source of these receptors: an adult with an advanced solid tumor such as melanoma, head and neck, liver or kidney cancer.

This chain joins TRBV21-1 and TRBJ2-7; no DNA check was done on the table's D call, TRBD1. TRBV21-1 is marked as a pseudogene. CDR3 length equals 14 residues. CDR3 sequence reads: CASSSYRQSYEQYV. In nucleotides, the CDR3 is TGTGCCAGCAGCAGCTATCGACAGTCCTACGAGCAGTACGTC.

The genes are TRBV6-5 and TRBJ1-1; D not certain. Trimming took off 0 bases at V and 6 bases at J, with 8 bases between the two ends. This CDR3 is 13 amino acids long. The germline CDR1 and CDR2 sequences are MNHEY and SVGAGI. CDR3 loop: CASSYSWMAEAFF. In nucleotides, the CDR3 is TGTGCCAGCAGTTACTCATGGATGGCTGAAGCTTTCTTT.

V gene TRBV5-6 combines with J gene TRBJ2-5; unclear D gene. The CDR3 covers 14 residues. Germline lookup yields CDR1 SGHDT and CDR2 YYEEEE. V was trimmed by 0 bases and J by 0 bases, leaving 6 bases between them. CDR3 sequence reads: CASSLEADQETQYF. The CDR3 bases are TGTGCCAGCAGCTTGGAGGCGGACCAAGAGACCCAGTACTTC. The full variable domain, in which reference TRBV5-6 and TRBJ2-5 provide the parts outside the CDR3, is DAGVTQSPTHLIKTRGQQVTLRCSPKSGHDTVSWYQQALGQGPQFIFQYYEEEERQRGNFPDRFSGHQFPNYSSELNVNALLLGDSALYLCASSLEADQETQYFGPGTRLLVL.

The chain carries TRBV7-6 and TRBJ2-1, with D possibly TRBD1 on 6 matching bases. Trimming removed 3 bases from V and 6 bases from J, with 15 bases in between. This CDR3 has 15 amino acids. CDR1 SGHVS and CDR2 FNYEAQ come from the germline V gene. The CDR3 DNA sequence: TGTGCCAGCAGCTTTGGGGACACACCTTTCAATGAGCAGTTCTTC. It is translated as CASSFGDTPFNEQFF.

This rearrangement joins TRBV19 to TRBJ1-1; D call uncertain. The CDR3 is 12 amino acids. The V end lost 10 bases, the J end lost 1 base, and 10 bases lay between the germline ends. Germline V gene sequence: CDR1 LNHDA, CDR2 SQIVND (reference sequence). Here the CDR3 reads CATTIGNTEAFF. The CDR3 DNA follows: TGTGCCACAACAATCGGGAACACTGAAGCTTTCTTT.

The rearrangement uses TRBV5-1 and TRBJ2-7; D is possibly TRBD2 (5 bases). Germline CDR1 is SGHRS and CDR2 is YFSETQ. This CDR3 contains 15 residues. V was pared by 3 bases and J by 2 bases, with 15 bases between. The CDR3 nucleotides read TGCGCCAGCAGCTACGACTTGGGAGAAACCTACGAGCAGTACTTC. Translated, it gives CASSYDLGETYEQYF.

The genes are TRBV23-1 and TRBJ2-1; 9 nucleotides align to TRBD2. TRBV23-1 is an ORF, with its function uncertain. With 6 bases clipped from V and 7 bases from J, the junction kept 13 bases outside the gene matches. The CDR3 has 16 amino acids. The CDR3 sequence: CASSRAERGERNEQFF. DNA for the CDR3: TGCGCCAGCAGCCGAGCCGAGCGGGGGGAGAGGAATGAGCAGTTCTTC.

V is TRBV7-9 and J is TRBJ1-4, with D possibly being TRBD1 (5 bases). The CDR3 has 15 amino acids. Germline V gene sequence: CDR1 SEHNR, CDR2 FQNEAQ (reference sequence). Deletions cut 6 bases from V and 4 bases from J, with 15 bases between. The CDR3 here is CASRPPGRDNEKLFF. CDR3 in DNA: TGTGCCAGCAGACCCCCGGGACGGGATAATGAAAAACTGTTTTTT.

The chain employs TRBV27 and TRBJ2-1, with D perhaps matching TRBD2 (7 bases). Germline V gene sequence: CDR1 MNHEY, CDR2 SMNVEV (reference sequence). V lost 3 bases to trimming and J lost 5 bases, with 11 bases between them. There are 14 residues in the CDR3. The CDR3 loop is CASSFGGPHNEQFF. CDR3 nucleotides: TGTGCCAGCAGTTTCGGGGGGCCTCACAATGAGCAGTTCTTC.

The genes are TRBV28 and TRBJ1-2; TRBD1 is a possible D gene (5 bases). Germline CDR1 reads MDHEN; CDR2 reads SYDVKM. The CDR3 consists of 15 residues. Trimming pared 3 bases from V and 0 bases from J, leaving 11 bases between. Written as DNA, the CDR3 is TGTGCCAGCAGTTTGACAGCCTCTTCTAACTATGGCTACACCTTC. Protein sequence: CASSLTASSNYGYTF.

CDR3 nucleotide sequence: TGTGCCAGCAGCCACGGAGGGACGGGAGAGGAGACCCAGTACTTC. This codes for CASSHGGTGEETQYF. The V and J genes are TRBV7-3 and TRBJ2-5, with D possibly being TRBD2 (6 bases). Germline CDR1 SGHTA, CDR2 FQGTGA. The CDR3 has 15 residues. The V end lost 5 bases, the J end lost 5 bases, and 18 bases lay between the germline ends.

The chain has TRBV9 and TRBJ2-1; D is perhaps TRBD2 (6 bases). V dropped 6 bases and J dropped 2 bases, with 18 bases sitting between them. The CDR3 consists of 16 residues. CDR1 SGDLS and CDR2 YYNGEE come from the germline V gene. CDR3 region: CASTPAGGGPYNEQFF. In DNA, the CDR3 is TGTGCCAGCACCCCCGCAGGCGGAGGGCCCTACAATGAGCAGTTCTTC.

This clone was detected only a few times. This chain links TRBV11-3 with TRBJ1-1; weak D call: TRBD1 (5 bases). This CDR3 region has 13 residues. CDR1 SGHNT and CDR2 YENEEA come from the germline V gene. Trimming removed 6 bases from V and 1 base from J, with 9 bases in between. The CDR3, as DNA: TGTGCCAGCAGGGGGACGGAGAACACTGAAGCTTTCTTT. This translates into CASRGTENTEAFF.

This clone has a single count. The chain recombines TRBV7-8 with TRBJ1-1; tentatively, D is TRBD1 (5 bases). Trimming left V 2 bases short and J 5 bases short, with 18 bases between. Germline CDR1 SGHVS, CDR2 FQNEAQ. CDR3 size: 16 residues. The CDR3 loop reads CASSLPRGQGGTEAFF. CDR3 DNA: TGTGCCAGCAGCTTACCCCGTGGGCAGGGTGGGACTGAAGCTTTCTTT.

The chain links TRBV7-2 to TRBJ2-7, with D uncertain. Germline values: CDR1 SGHTA, CDR2 FQGNSA. The V gene lost 2 bases and the J gene lost 2 bases, with 13 bases spanning the gap. The CDR3 consists of 15 residues. The CDR3 reads CASSLNPRLPYEQYV. The CDR3 nucleotides are TGTGCCAGCAGCTTAAATCCAAGGCTCCCCTACGAGCAGTACGTC.

This chain uses TRBV4-1 with TRBJ1-1, with D possibly being TRBD1 (6 bases). The CDR3 sequence is 14 residues long. The germline V gene has CDR1 MGHRA and CDR2 YSYEKL. V lost 2 bases and J lost 7, with 14 bases in between. CDR3 residues: CASSQLGRQDEAFF. The CDR3 coding sequence is TGCGCCAGCAGCCAATTGGGGAGACAGGATGAAGCTTTCTTT.

The chain uses TRBV4-2 and TRBJ2-5; D remains ambiguous. CDR3 size: 14 residues. V lost 6 bases, J lost 5 bases, and 16 bases lay in between. Germline V gives CDR1 LGHNA, CDR2 YNFKEQ. The CDR3 spells CASRDEVFGETQYF. In DNA, the CDR3 is TGTGCCAGCAGGGACGAAGTGTTCGGGGAGACCCAGTACTTC.

The DNA for the CDR3 is TGTGCCAGCAGCTTGTATCACTTTTCCTCCTACAATGAGCAGTTCTTC. Translated: CASSLYHFSSYNEQFF. The chain is built from TRBV5-5 and TRBJ2-1; D unresolved. The CDR3 loop spans 16 amino acids. V was shortened by 1 base and J by 0 bases, with 11 bases between the two germline ends. Per the germline V gene, CDR1 is SGHKS and CDR2 is YYEKEE (reference sequence).

The chain couples TRBV7-9 to TRBJ2-1; 9 bases are a match to TRBD1. This CDR3 has 17 amino acids. The ends lost 5 bases at V and 4 bases at J; junction bases unmatched: 12. The germline gives CDR1 SEHNR, CDR2 FQNEAQ (reference sequence). CDR3: CASSPNPGTGLYNEQFF. CDR3 bases: TGTGCCAGCAGCCCTAACCCCGGGACAGGGCTTTACAATGAGCAGTTCTTC.

The V and J genes are TRBV2 and TRBJ2-1; D not certain. Per germline, CDR1 SNHLY and CDR2 FYNNEI. The CDR3 has 11 residues. V lost 6 bases, J lost 4 bases, and 4 bases lay in between. This CDR3 is CASSEYNEQFF. Written as DNA, the CDR3 is TGTGCCAGCAGCGAGTACAATGAGCAGTTCTTC.

The V and J genes are TRBV7-8 and TRBJ1-1, with unresolved D. V was clipped by 4 bases and J by 1 base, with 16 bases between them. This CDR3 is built from 16 residues. Germline loops: CDR1 SGHVS, CDR2 FQNEAQ. CDR3 residues: CASSSLQQRTNTEAFF. CDR3 DNA: TGTGCCAGCAGCTCGTTGCAGCAAAGGACGAACACTGAAGCTTTCTTT. Filled out from reference TRBV7-8 and TRBJ1-1, the complete variable domain reads GAGVSQSPRYKVAKRGQDVALRCDPISGHVSLFWYQQALGQGPEFLTYFQNEAQLDKSGLPSDRFFAERPEGSVSTLKIQRTQQEDSAVYLCASSSLQQRTNTEAFFGQGTRLTVV.

V is TRBV11-2 and J is TRBJ2-3; 7 bases agree with TRBD2. J gave up 1 base and V 4 bases, and 11 bases lay outside the gene matches. Germline values: CDR1 SGHAT, CDR2 FQNNGV. The CDR3 is 17 amino acids. Here the CDR3 reads CASSSLYELAGTDTQYF. The CDR3 DNA follows: TGTGCCAGCAGCTCTTTGTATGAGCTAGCGGGCACAGATACGCAGTATTTT. Full variable domain (rest looked up from reference TRBV11-2 and TRBJ2-3): EAGVAQSPRYKIIEKRQSVAFWCNPISGHATLYWYQQILGQGPKLLIQFQNNGVVDDSQLPKDRFSAERLKGVDSTLKIQPAKLEDSAVYLCASSSLYELAGTDTQYFGPGTRLTVL.

V and J are TRBV21-1 and TRBJ1-2. TRBV21-1 is shown as a pseudogene. There are 13 residues in the CDR3. CDR3 residues: CASSKVPCFCYTF. The CDR3, as DNA: TGTGCCAGCAGCAAGGTACCATGTTTTTGCTACACCTTC.

V gene TRBV4-2 combines with J gene TRBJ1-1; perhaps TRBD1 as D (5 bases). Germline-derived CDR1 and CDR2 are LGHNA and YNFKEQ. The ends were cut back, 4 bases at V and 3 bases at J, with 15 bases in the middle. The CDR3 has 15 residues. In DNA, the CDR3 is TGTGCCAGCAGCCCCGAGACCAGGGTGGACACTGAAGCTTTCTTT. Residues: CASSPETRVDTEAFF.

The rearrangement uses TRBV1 and TRBJ2-1; no DNA check was done on the table's D call, TRBD2. TRBV1 represents a pseudogene. The CDR3 has 19 residues. This CDR3 is CTSSQCSGGALSKVNEQFF. The CDR3 DNA sequence: TGCACCAGCAGCCAATGTAGCGGGGGGGCCCTTAGCAAGGTTAATGAGCAGTTCTTC.

The chain has TRBV2 and TRBJ2-1, with a tentative D call TRBD2 (7 bases). The length of the CDR3 is 15 residues. CDR1 is SNHLY, CDR2 FYNNEI, per germline. V gave up 8 bases and J gave up 9 bases, with 23 bases separating them. The CDR3 bases are TGTGCCAGCCTCCGGGCGGGGGCCTCACCCCCTGAGCAGTTCTTC. Protein: CASLRAGASPPEQFF.

The chain recombines TRBV6-1 with TRBJ2-7; 8 nucleotides agree with TRBD1. Germline CDR1 MNHNS, CDR2 SASEGT. This CDR3 is built from 16 residues. V gave up 1 base and J gave up 0 bases; unmatched junction bases: 5. The DNA for the CDR3 is TGTGCCAGCAGTGAAGGGGACAGGCCGACCTCCTACGAGCAGTACTTC. As protein: CASSEGDRPTSYEQYF.

The J gene is TRBJ1-2, the V gene TRBV28; tentatively, D is TRBD1 (5 bases). The CDR3 consists of 14 residues. V was cut by 2 bases and J by 4 bases, with 11 bases left in between. Germline CDR1 and CDR2: MDHEN and SYDVKM. The CDR3 coding sequence is TGTGCCAGCAGTTTAGGGCAGGGCCCCTATGGCTACACCTTC. This translates into CASSLGQGPYGYTF.

The rearrangement uses TRBV9 and TRBJ2-2; TRBD2 is a possible D gene (6 bases). The CDR3 contains 15 residues. The V end was cut by 0 bases, the J end by 7 bases, with 13 bases between. The germline CDR1 and CDR2 sequences are SGDLS and YYNGEE. The CDR3 bases are TGTGCCAGCAGCGTAGCTGGCAGGGAGGACGGGGAGCTGTTTTTT. This gives the protein CASSVAGREDGELFF.